Following are 27 T cell receptor beta chains from one sample sequenced in a study of vaccination and CD4 T cells after COVID-19. Described treatment: roughly ten-day PBMC culture with coronavirus spike peptide pools or control peptides (ViraFEST assay). These receptors are not linked to any known antigen. The Oncomine TCR Beta short-read assay was what sequenced the DNA obtained from cultured CD4+ T cells. TCRdb fed the PCR reads into MiXCR, producing one record per CDR3 protein. The table lists approximately 24,000 distinct CDR3 sequences, 40% to 50% of them singletons. Sequencing used CD4+ T cells from blood, cultured in vitro. These receptors were taken from a human donor who had recovered from COVID-19.

V usage is TRBV2 and J usage is TRBJ2-7; 10 bases agree with TRBD1. The CDR3 is 15 residues long. With 5 bases clipped from V and 1 base from J, the junction kept 5 bases outside the gene matches. The germline CDR1 and CDR2 sequences are SNHLY and FYNNEI. CDR3 region: CASSSRDRGSYEQYF. CDR3 nucleotides: TGTGCCAGCAGTTCCCGGGACAGGGGTTCCTACGAGCAGTACTTC.

The J gene is TRBJ1-1, the V gene TRBV6-5; perhaps TRBD1 as D (6 bases). The CDR3 loop spans 13 amino acids. Looked up from germline, CDR1 is MNHEY and CDR2 is SVGAGI. The V gene lost 2 bases and the J gene lost 11 bases, with 15 bases spanning the gap. The CDR3 is CASSYPKTGRAFF. The CDR3 DNA sequence: TGTGCCAGCAGTTACCCCAAAACAGGGCGGGCTTTCTTT.

The chain uses TRBV4-1 and TRBJ1-5; a weak D match, TRBD1 (6 bases). V shed 3 bases and J shed 7 bases, with 22 bases lying between them. The germline gives CDR1 MGHRA, CDR2 YSYEKL. The CDR3 contains 17 residues. For the CDR3, the DNA is TGCGCCAGCAGCCATGAACCGGCGGGGGGGGCGAACCAGCCCCAGCATTTT. This translates into CASSHEPAGGANQPQHF.

The J gene is TRBJ2-1, the V gene TRBV20-1; D is unclear. Germline V gene lookup returns CDR1 DFQATT and CDR2 SNEGSKA (reference sequence). CDR3 length: 12 residues. The CDR3 sequence: CSAAQGHNEQFF. In DNA form, the CDR3 reads TGCAGCGCCGCTCAAGGCCACAATGAGCAGTTCTTC.

In this sample, this clonotype turned up a few times. The chain links TRBV11-2 to TRBJ2-7; D is possibly TRBD2 (6 bases). The germline V gene has CDR1 SGHAT and CDR2 FQNNGV. This CDR3 spans 15 amino acids. The V and J ends lost 1 base and 2 bases respectively, with 12 bases between them. The CDR3 sequence is CASSLVPAGTYEQYF. The CDR3 nucleotides read TGTGCCAGCAGCTTAGTACCCGCGGGGACCTACGAGCAGTACTTC.

V is TRBV19 and J is TRBJ2-7, with D hard to call. The CDR3 runs 13 residues. V dropped 5 bases and J dropped 4 bases, with 12 bases sitting between them. Germline loops: CDR1 LNHDA, CDR2 SQIVND (reference sequence). The DNA of the CDR3 is TGTGCCAGTAGTTCCGCCCGGATGTACGAGCAGTACTTC. Its protein product is CASSSARMYEQYF.

The genes are TRBV20-1 and TRBJ1-1; D remains unclear. Deletions cut 5 bases from V and 0 bases from J, with 16 bases between. The CDR3 spans 15 residues. Germline-derived CDR1 and CDR2 are DFQATT and SNEGSKA (reference sequence). CDR3 amino acids: CSAPPPVLMNTEAFF. CDR3 DNA: TGCAGTGCTCCTCCGCCGGTCCTAATGAACACTGAAGCTTTCTTT.

This clonotype was detected only a few times. The chain couples TRBV11-2 to TRBJ2-7; D unclear. Germline V gene data show CDR1 as SGHAT and CDR2 as FQNNGV. There are 12 residues in the CDR3. The germline V and J ends were trimmed by 5 bases and 4 bases, with 9 bases remaining between them. This CDR3 is CASSLLSYEQYF. DNA of the CDR3: TGTGCCAGCAGCCTCTTGTCGTACGAGCAGTACTTC.

The chain combines TRBV19 with TRBJ1-5, with unresolved D. The V end was cut by 7 bases, the J end by 0 bases, with 7 bases between. The CDR3 has 13 amino acids. Germline V gene sequence: CDR1 LNHDA, CDR2 SQIVND (reference sequence). The CDR3: CASNLYSNQPQHF. The CDR3 bases are TGTGCCAGTAACCTCTATAGCAATCAGCCCCAGCATTTT.

Only a few counts were recorded for this clonotype. The chain combines TRBV10-1 with TRBJ2-7; the D gene is possibly TRBD1 (5 bases). Trimming removed 1 base at V and 6 bases at J, with 10 bases between. Germline-derived CDR1 and CDR2 are WNHNN and SYGVQD (reference sequence). The CDR3 contains 13 residues. The CDR3: CASSEYQGSEQYF. CDR3 DNA sequence: TGCGCCAGCAGTGAGTACCAGGGTTCCGAGCAGTACTTC.

The J gene is TRBJ1-1, the V gene TRBV20-1; D is perhaps TRBD1 (6 bases). With 4 bases removed from V and 12 bases from J, the gap between germline ends came to 24 bases. The CDR3 length is 14 residues. Germline loops: CDR1 DFQATT, CDR2 SNEGSKA (reference sequence). This CDR3 reads CSAIGRGPRQGTFF. DNA for the CDR3: TGCAGTGCTATTGGGCGGGGGCCCCGCCAGGGAACTTTCTTT.

The chain combines TRBV10-1 with TRBJ1-2; D unresolved. CDR1 is WNHNN, CDR2 SYGVQD, per germline (reference sequence). Trimming took off 0 bases at V and 3 bases at J, with 5 bases between the two ends. CDR3 length: 13 residues. The CDR3 nucleotides are TGCGCCAGCAGTGAGTCCAGCTACTATGGCTACACCTTC. This sequence encodes CASSESSYYGYTF.

This clonotype has a handful of counts. The chain uses TRBV28 and TRBJ2-5; 11 bases match TRBD2. The CDR3 is 16 residues long. Losses at the gene ends were 5 bases for V and 1 base for J; bases not matched to a gene: 6. The germline V gene encodes CDR1 MDHEN and CDR2 SYDVKM. This chain's CDR3 is CASSPAGTSGQETQYF. The CDR3 DNA reads as TGTGCCAGCAGTCCCGCCGGGACTAGCGGCCAAGAGACCCAGTACTTC.

V is TRBV7-3 and J is TRBJ2-2; D is uncertain. This CDR3 is 15 amino acids long. Trimming took off 6 bases at V and 0 bases at J, with 11 bases between the two ends. CDR1 and CDR2 from the germline V gene are SGHTA and FQGTGA. The CDR3 region is CASRVIPTNTGELFF. The CDR3 DNA reads TGTGCCAGCAGGGTGATCCCAACGAACACCGGGGAGCTGTTTTTT.

This clonotype turned up a few times. The chain's CDR3 is CSARGRLDSNQPQHF. CDR3 DNA: TGCAGTGCTAGAGGTCGCCTCGATAGCAATCAGCCCCAGCATTTT. The chain couples TRBV20-1 to TRBJ1-5; D is ambiguous. The germline gives CDR1 DFQATT, CDR2 SNEGSKA (reference sequence). V lost 1 base and J 0 bases, leaving 10 bases between the germline ends. The CDR3 runs 15 residues.

This clonotype was observed a single time. This chain links TRBV6-1 with TRBJ1-2; the match to TRBD1 covers 8 bases. The CDR3 loop spans 14 amino acids. J was trimmed by 7 bases and V by 6 bases; bases with no gene match: 10. CDR1 is MNHNS, CDR2 SASEGT, per germline. CDR3 protein: CASSRDRSSTGYTF. Written as DNA, the CDR3 is TGTGCCAGCAGCAGGGACAGGTCCTCCACTGGCTACACCTTC.

The genes are TRBV27 and TRBJ1-2; maybe TRBD1 (5 bases). V lost 3 bases and J 5 bases, leaving 16 bases between the germline ends. Germline CDR1 MNHEY, CDR2 SMNVEV (reference sequence). CDR3 size: 15 residues. The CDR3 region is CASSFTRDSWYGYTF. The CDR3 nucleotides read TGTGCCAGCAGTTTTACCAGGGATTCATGGTATGGCTACACCTTC.

The chain carries TRBV27 and TRBJ1-2, with D possibly matching TRBD1 (5 bases). Per the germline V gene, CDR1 is MNHEY and CDR2 is SMNVEV (reference sequence). The V end was cut by 10 bases, the J end by 5 bases, with 20 bases between. CDR3 length equals 14 residues. CDR3 nucleotide sequence: TGTGCCACCCCCCTAAGGGCAGGGAAGTATGGCTACACCTTC. This translates into CATPLRAGKYGYTF.

The sample holds a few counts of this clonotype. The chain carries TRBV12-3 or TRBV12-4 and TRBJ2-5, with D unresolved. Deletions cut 5 bases from V and 5 bases from J, with 6 bases between. The CDR3 is made up of 11 amino acids. The CDR3 here is CASSNRETQYF. Here the CDR3 DNA reads TGTGCCAGCAGTAATCGGGAGACCCAGTACTTC.

V usage is TRBV20-1 and J usage is TRBJ2-1; TRBD2 agrees at 11 bases. The CDR3 extends over 16 amino acids. Germline assignment: CDR1 DFQATT and CDR2 SNEGSKA (reference sequence). V was pared by 2 bases and J by 5 bases, with 8 bases of the junction left unmatched. The CDR3 DNA sequence: TGCAGTGCTAGACTAGCGGGGGGTCAGGGTAACAATGAGCAGTTCTTC. Its protein product is CSARLAGGQGNNEQFF.

There are a few counts of this clonotype. J is TRBJ1-2 and V is TRBV7-3; D remains ambiguous. Germline CDR1 and CDR2: SGHTA and FQGTGA. This CDR3 is 13 amino acids long. Trimming left V 1 base short and J 3 bases short, with 6 bases between. DNA for the CDR3: TGTGCCAGCAGCTTAAAATTAGACTATGGCTACACCTTC. Protein sequence: CASSLKLDYGYTF.

This clonotype was seen more than once but under ten times. This chain connects TRBV19 to TRBJ1-1; no firm D call. V was trimmed by 3 bases and J by 10 bases, leaving 9 bases between them. The germline V gene has CDR1 LNHDA and CDR2 SQIVND (reference sequence). There are 11 residues in the CDR3. CDR3 in DNA: TGTGCCAGTAGTATCGGGGTAGGAGCTTTCTTT. It encodes CASSIGVGAFF.

V is TRBV4-1 and J is TRBJ1-4, with 7 bases lining up with TRBD1. The CDR3 totals 15 residues. Germline V lookup: CDR1 MGHRA, CDR2 YSYEKL. Trimming took 1 base from V and 7 from J; bases not matched to a gene: 6. The CDR3 sequence: CASSQVIYRGEKLFF. CDR3 DNA sequence: TGCGCCAGCAGCCAAGTTATTTACAGGGGTGAAAAACTGTTTTTT.

The chain links TRBV20-1 to TRBJ2-3, with 7 bases fitting TRBD2. Germline V CDR1 and CDR2: DFQATT, SNEGSKA (reference sequence). The CDR3 runs 15 residues. The V gene end was trimmed by 0 bases and the J gene end by 2 bases; junction bases not matched to a gene: 5. The CDR3 loop is CSARDWAGVTDTQYF. CDR3 sequence (DNA): TGCAGTGCTAGAGATTGGGCGGGAGTCACAGATACGCAGTATTTT.

The chain employs TRBV15 and TRBJ2-5; D is ambiguous. This CDR3 comprises 12 residues. CDR1 and CDR2 (germline): LNHNV, YYDKDF (reference sequence). With 5 bases removed from V and 1 base from J, the gap between germline ends came to 5 bases. CDR3 protein: CATSGSQETQYF. DNA for the CDR3: TGTGCCACCAGCGGGTCCCAAGAGACCCAGTACTTC.

The gene calls are TRBV2 and TRBJ1-6, with D unclear. There are 13 residues in the CDR3. The V end was cut by 2 bases, the J end by 6 bases, with 5 bases between. Germline V gives CDR1 SNHLY, CDR2 FYNNEI. DNA for the CDR3: TGTGCCAGCAGTGAATCCCTTAATTCACCCCTCCACTTT. Encoded protein: CASSESLNSPLHF.

This clonotype was seen a handful of times. This chain links TRBV2 with TRBJ1-1, with 11 bases that match TRBD1. Germline loops: CDR1 SNHLY, CDR2 FYNNEI. V lost 4 bases to trimming and J lost 6 bases; unmatched junction nucleotides: 7. This CDR3 region has 15 residues. The CDR3 loop reads CASSAWDRGMAEAFF. The CDR3 nucleotides read TGTGCCAGCAGTGCCTGGGACAGGGGGATGGCTGAAGCTTTCTTT. The full variable domain, its missing parts supplied by reference TRBV2 and TRBJ1-1, is EPEVTQTPSHQVTQMGQEVILRCVPISNHLYFYWYRQILGQKVEFLVSFYNNEISEKSEIFDDQFSVERPDGSNFTLKIRSTKLEDSAMYFCASSAWDRGMAEAFFGQGTRLTVV.